These 14 T cell receptor beta chains were all obtained from the same sample, sequenced in a study of blood T cell repertoires in COVID-19 (dated by TCRdb to the early 2020s). Preparation of the library involved the immunoSEQ multiplex PCR assay. In its TCRdb copy, this immuneACCESS table keeps in-frame sequences only and misses some clones. Where compared with another copy, unresolved V genes explain less than half of these, and the others have no known cause. The sample table lists 200,000 or so clones, around 92% of them with a count of one. The ten biggest clones cover roughly 8.4% of the sample. Sample: PBMCs or T cells enriched from blood (not recorded which). The receptors were sampled from a woman aged 18-35 years who had recovered from COVID-19.

J is TRBJ2-7 and V is TRBV4-1, with a tentative D call TRBD1 (6 bases). Trimming took 4 bases from V and 1 from J, leaving 8 bases between them. The CDR3 consists of 13 residues. Germline CDR1 reads MGHRA; CDR2 reads YSYEKL. The CDR3 loop is CASSPQGSYEQYF. CDR3 coding DNA: TGCGCCAGCAGCCCACAGGGTTCCTACGAGCAGTACTTC.

The rearrangement links TRBV23-1 to TRBJ2-4; TRBD1 is a possible D gene (6 bases). TRBV23-1 is identified as an open reading frame with a role that is uncertain. The CDR3 runs to 22 residues. V shed 1 base and J shed 0 bases, with 28 bases lying between them. In DNA, the CDR3 is TGCGCCAGCAGTCAATTTCTGGATGCCCGGGACAACAGAGCCCTAGCCAAAAACATTCAGTACTTC. It is translated as CASSQFLDARDNRALAKNIQYF.

This clone was observed once. The rearrangement joins TRBV7-9 to TRBJ1-4; TRBD1 aligns across 7 bases. Germline values: CDR1 SEHNR, CDR2 FQNEAQ (reference sequence). With V trimmed by 4 bases and J by 4 bases, 9 bases remained unmatched. The CDR3 runs 16 residues. As DNA, the CDR3 is TGTGCCAGCAGCTCTAATACCGGGACAGTTAATGAAAAACTGTTTTTT. Translation gives CASSSNTGTVNEKLFF. Full variable domain (missing parts from reference TRBV7-9 and TRBJ1-4): DTGVSQNPRHKITKRGQNVTFRCDPISEHNRLYWYRQTLGQGPEFLTYFQNEAQLEKSRLLSDRFSAERPKGSFSTLEIQRTEQGDSAMYLCASSSNTGTVNEKLFFGSGTQLSVL.

This clone was observed a single time. J is TRBJ2-6 and V is TRBV30, with D perhaps matching TRBD1 (6 bases). CDR3 size: 17 residues. Germline CDR1 reads GTSNPN; CDR2 reads SVGIG (reference sequence). The germline V and J ends were trimmed by 6 bases and 0 bases, with 18 bases remaining between them. The CDR3 spells CACIQGIKISGANVLTF. The DNA of the CDR3 is TGTGCCTGTATACAGGGAATAAAAATCTCTGGGGCCAACGTCCTGACTTTC.

The chain has TRBV6-5 and TRBJ1-1, with 8 positions matching TRBD1. Germline V gene data show CDR1 as MNHEY and CDR2 as SVGAGI. The CDR3 is 14 amino acids. The V and J ends lost 5 bases and 4 bases, in that order; junction bases with no gene match: 6. The CDR3 nucleotides are TGTGCCAGCAGTACAAACAGGGGGACCACTGAAGCTTTCTTT. Its translation: CASSTNRGTTEAFF.

This chain links TRBV27 with TRBJ2-1, with 7 bases fitting TRBD1. Losses at the gene ends were 6 bases for V and 0 bases for J; bases not matched to a gene: 2. CDR3 length: 14 residues. The germline CDR1 and CDR2 sequences are MNHEY and SMNVEV (reference sequence). Here the CDR3 DNA reads TGTGCCAGCAGCACAGGGGACTCCTACAATGAGCAGTTCTTC. Protein product: CASSTGDSYNEQFF.

V is TRBV2 and J is TRBJ1-6; tentatively, D is TRBD1 (5 bases). Trimming took 2 bases from V and 2 from J, leaving 10 bases between them. The CDR3 extends over 16 amino acids. Germline values: CDR1 SNHLY, CDR2 FYNNEI. The CDR3 DNA follows: TGTGCCAGCAGTGAAACGGGGGTGCCCTATAATTCACCCCTCCACTTT. It specifies CASSETGVPYNSPLHF.

This clone occurred once. V gene TRBV28 combines with J gene TRBJ1-1; 7 positions match TRBD1. The CDR3 is 14 residues long. V lost 6 bases, J lost 1 base, and 5 bases stayed unmatched. Germline loops: CDR1 MDHEN, CDR2 SYDVKM. The CDR3 DNA reads as TGTGCCAGCAGCCCGGGACAGAGGAACACTGAAGCTTTCTTT. Amino acids: CASSPGQRNTEAFF.

The gene calls are TRBV6-5 and TRBJ1-1; D ambiguous. V was cut by 5 bases and J by 0 bases, with 7 bases left in between. CDR1 is MNHEY, CDR2 SVGAGI, per germline. The CDR3 has 13 amino acids. The CDR3 sequence: CASSQNLNTEAFF. The CDR3 region has the DNA TGTGCCAGCAGTCAGAACCTGAACACTGAAGCTTTCTTT.

The chain carries TRBV9 and TRBJ1-2; unclear D gene. Trimming shortened V by 0 bases and J by 7 bases, and 19 bases separated the two germline ends. Per the germline V gene, CDR1 is SGDLS and CDR2 is YYNGEE. The CDR3 runs to 16 residues. The DNA of the CDR3 is TGTGCCAGCAGCGTAGCAGAAGGCCCCCAGCGACGTGGCTACACCTTC. It yields the protein CASSVAEGPQRRGYTF.

The chain joins TRBV5-6 to TRBJ2-1; 8 nucleotides match TRBD1. The junction had 9 bases not matched to a gene; V was cut back by 3 bases and J by 1 base. Germline assignment: CDR1 SGHDT and CDR2 YYEEEE. The CDR3 totals 17 residues. The DNA of the CDR3 is TGTGCCAGCAGCTCTTGGGACAGGCCTCTTTCCTACAATGAGCAGTTCTTC. Its protein is CASSSWDRPLSYNEQFF.

The chain combines TRBV27 with TRBJ1-4; D is undetermined. The germline gives CDR1 MNHEY, CDR2 SMNVEV (reference sequence). Trimming cost V 3 bases and J 7 bases, with 12 bases left between them. The CDR3 sequence is 14 residues long. CDR3 amino acids: CASSFRRVFEKLFF. In DNA, the CDR3 is TGTGCCAGCAGTTTCCGGAGGGTTTTTGAAAAACTGTTTTTT.

V usage is TRBV5-5 and J usage is TRBJ1-6; a weak D match, TRBD1 (5 bases). Germline values: CDR1 SGHKS, CDR2 YYEKEE (reference sequence). V lost 0 bases to trimming and J lost 9 bases, with 7 bases between them. The CDR3 runs 13 residues. For the CDR3, the DNA is TGTGCCAGCAGCTTGGGACAGCTTTCACCCCTCCACTTT. This sequence encodes CASSLGQLSPLHF.

Only one count was recorded for this clone. The CDR3 region has the DNA TGTGCCAGCAGCTTAAGTTCAGGTTCCTACGAGCAGTACTTC. Translating it yields CASSLSSGSYEQYF. The chain combines TRBV7-2 with TRBJ2-7; D uncertain. The germline V gene encodes CDR1 SGHTA and CDR2 FQGNSA. CDR3 length: 14 amino acids. Trimming left V 2 bases short and J 1 base short, with 9 bases between. Full variable domain (remainder filled in from reference TRBV7-2 and TRBJ2-7): GAGVSQSPSNKVTEKGKDVELRCDPISGHTALYWYRQSLGQGLEFLIYFQGNSAPDKSGLPSDRFSAERTGGSVSTLTIQRTQQEDSAVYLCASSLSSGSYEQYFGPGTRLTVT.